Shown below are 21 T cell receptor beta chains from a single sample sequenced in a study of beta chain features in type 1 diabetes. The investigators reverse transcribed all of the isolated RNA, so they sequenced expressed TCRB transcripts. Profiled with immunoSEQ multiplex PCR; TCRdb holds only in-frame clones, not every one. The profile covers roughly 350,000 clones, with about 10% appearing a single time and about 0.015% taken by the ten largest. Source material: naive CD4+ T cells from blood. These receptors were taken from a young woman in good health.

This clone was counted between two and nine times. The V gene is TRBV21-1, the J gene TRBJ2-7; the table's D gene call, TRBD1, was not cross checked with the DNA. TRBV21-1 is listed as a pseudogene. This CDR3 region has 12 residues. The CDR3 here is CASPHAVTDQYF. The CDR3 region has the DNA TGTGCCAGCCCCCACGCTGTGACAGATCAGTACTTC.

The chain carries TRBV9 and TRBJ2-1; 7 bases match TRBD1. The germline V gene encodes CDR1 SGDLS and CDR2 YYNGEE. The CDR3 runs to 15 residues. V shed 0 bases and J 4 bases; nucleotides not matched to a gene: 4. This CDR3 is CASSVGQGGYNEQFF. CDR3 coding DNA: TGTGCCAGCAGCGTAGGACAGGGTGGGTACAATGAGCAGTTCTTC.

This clone occurred many times. CDR3 loop: CASSHTGSGANVLTF. As DNA, the CDR3 is TGTGCCAGCAGTCATACAGGATCTGGGGCCAACGTCCTGACTTTC. The chain combines TRBV7-9 with TRBJ2-6, with D perhaps TRBD1 (5 bases). Germline CDR1 reads SEHNR; CDR2 reads FQNEAQ (reference sequence). The CDR3 runs to 15 residues. Trimming stripped 6 bases from V and 1 base from J, with 10 bases between.

The table lists this clone with a few counts. The V gene is TRBV7-9, the J gene TRBJ2-1; 9 bases align to TRBD2. V dropped 1 base and J dropped 10; count of bases not matched to a gene: 2. The CDR3 is 13 amino acids. Germline values: CDR1 SEHNR, CDR2 FQNEAQ (reference sequence). CDR3 DNA sequence: TGTGCCAGCAGCTTAGTAGCGGGAGTCGAGCAGTTCTTC. This gives the protein CASSLVAGVEQFF. Full variable domain (missing parts from reference TRBV7-9 and TRBJ2-1): DTGVSQNPRHKITKRGQNVTFRCDPISEHNRLYWYRQTLGQGPEFLTYFQNEAQLEKSRLLSDRFSAERPKGSFSTLEIQRTEQGDSAMYLCASSLVAGVEQFFGPGTRLTVL.

In this sample, this clone turned up a few times. The CDR3 DNA sequence: TGCGCCAGCAGCGAGGGACAGGCGGGGACCCAGTACTTC. This gives the protein CASSEGQAGTQYF. The chain carries TRBV5-1 and TRBJ2-5; the match to TRBD1 covers 8 bases. This CDR3 is built from 13 residues. Germline CDR1 is SGHRS and CDR2 is YFSETQ. Trimming took 4 bases from V and 7 from J; bases not matched to a gene: 6.

This clone has just a few counts. The rearrangement joins TRBV7-2 to TRBJ2-7; TRBD2 aligns across 11 bases. Per the germline V gene, CDR1 is SGHTA and CDR2 is FQGNSA. Losses at the gene ends were 1 base for V and 7 bases for J; bases not matched to a gene: 15. This CDR3 is built from 18 residues. The DNA of the CDR3 is TGTGCCAGCAGCTTAGTGGCTAGCGGGAGGAGTAGCCCCGGGGAGCAGTACTTC. It yields the protein CASSLVASGRSSPGEQYF. The whole variable domain, filled in from reference TRBV7-2 and TRBJ2-7, reads GAGVSQSPSNKVTEKGKDVELRCDPISGHTALYWYRQSLGQGLEFLIYFQGNSAPDKSGLPSDRFSAERTGGSVSTLTIQRTQQEDSAVYLCASSLVASGRSSPGEQYFGPGTRLTVT.

The chain employs TRBV28 and TRBJ2-7; D unclear. Trimming shortened V by 1 base and J by 2 bases, and 9 bases separated the two germline ends. Germline V CDR1 and CDR2: MDHEN, SYDVKM. This CDR3 has 14 residues. CDR3 loop: CASSLSVTAYEQYF. The CDR3 region has the DNA TGTGCCAGCAGTTTATCGGTAACCGCCTACGAGCAGTACTTC.

This clone was seen only a few times. The V call is TRBV9, the J call TRBJ2-2; no clear D gene. Trimming took 0 bases from V and 6 from J, leaving 6 bases between them. The CDR3 sequence is 13 residues long. CDR1 is SGDLS, CDR2 YYNGEE, per germline. DNA of the CDR3: TGTGCCAGCAGCGTAGTATCCCCCGGGGAGCTGTTTTTT. Translated, it gives CASSVVSPGELFF.

A few counts support this clone. This chain joins TRBV11-3 and TRBJ2-3; D unresolved. V lost 3 bases, J lost 2 bases, and 6 bases lay in between. Germline-derived CDR1 and CDR2 are SGHNT and YENEEA. This CDR3 is 13 amino acids long. CDR3 protein: CASSFTVTDTQYF. As DNA, the CDR3 is TGTGCCAGCAGCTTTACGGTCACAGATACGCAGTATTTT.

The chain has TRBV15 and TRBJ2-1, with D perhaps matching TRBD1 (6 bases). V was trimmed by 0 bases and J by 10 bases, leaving 13 bases between them. CDR1 is LNHNV, CDR2 YYDKDF, per germline (reference sequence). The CDR3 consists of 14 residues. Here the CDR3 reads CATSREDPGTEQFF. The CDR3 bases are TGTGCCACCAGCAGAGAAGACCCCGGGACAGAGCAGTTCTTC.

This clone was seen more than once but under ten times. V and J are TRBV6-5 and TRBJ2-5; 7 nucleotides align to TRBD2. The J segment lost 5 bases and the V segment lost 6 bases, leaving 9 bases of the junction unmatched. This CDR3 is built from 14 residues. Germline values: CDR1 MNHEY, CDR2 SVGAGI. The CDR3 loop reads CASSNLGGVETQYF. For the CDR3, the DNA is TGTGCCAGCAGCAATTTGGGGGGGGTGGAGACCCAGTACTTC.

The chain employs TRBV18 and TRBJ2-7, with 7 nucleotides matching TRBD1. The germline V gene has CDR1 KGHSH and CDR2 LQKENI. The CDR3 extends over 16 amino acids. The junction had 10 bases not matched to a gene; V was cut back by 3 bases and J by 2 bases. The CDR3 DNA follows: TGTGCCAGCTCACCCGCGACAGGGCTAGGCGCCTACGAGCAGTACTTC. It is translated as CASSPATGLGAYEQYF. The whole variable domain, filled in from reference TRBV18 and TRBJ2-7, reads NAGVMQNPRHLVRRRGQEARLRCSPMKGHSHVYWYRQLPEEGLKFMVYLQKENIIDESGMPKERFSAEFPKEGPSILRIQQVVRGDSAAYFCASSPATGLGAYEQYFGPGTRLTVT.

The V gene is TRBV10-3, the J gene TRBJ2-7, with 8 bases identical to TRBD1. V was clipped by 4 bases and J by 5 bases; unmatched bases: 7. Germline V lookup: CDR1 ENHRY, CDR2 SYGVKD. The CDR3 is made up of 14 amino acids. The CDR3: CAISAGQGLDEQYF. Here the CDR3 DNA reads TGTGCCATCAGTGCCGGACAGGGTCTCGACGAGCAGTACTTC.

The V and J genes are TRBV6-5 and TRBJ2-7; D is ambiguous. The CDR3 covers 14 residues. The germline gives CDR1 MNHEY, CDR2 SVGAGI. With 2 bases removed from V and 1 base from J, the gap between germline ends came to 9 bases. The CDR3 loop reads CASSYNYLSYEQYF. CDR3 DNA: TGTGCCAGCAGTTACAACTACTTATCCTACGAGCAGTACTTC.

The chain employs TRBV5-1 and TRBJ2-1; 11 bases map to TRBD2. The CDR3 has 16 amino acids. V lost 4 bases and J lost 1; bases outside the gene matches: 4. Germline lookup yields CDR1 SGHRS and CDR2 YFSETQ. The CDR3 sequence is CASSTLAGGSYNEQFF. The CDR3 coding sequence is TGCGCCAGCAGCACCTTAGCGGGAGGGTCCTACAATGAGCAGTTCTTC.

There are a few counts of this clone. V usage is TRBV6-5 and J usage is TRBJ1-4, with D tentatively TRBD1 (6 bases). The CDR3 runs 15 residues. V was pared by 6 bases and J by 0 bases, with 11 bases between. Germline-derived CDR1 and CDR2 are MNHEY and SVGAGI. The CDR3 coding sequence is TGTGCCAGCAGACGTCCAGGGGCAACTAATGAAAAACTGTTTTTT. Amino acids: CASRRPGATNEKLFF.

The sample holds one count of this clone. The chain employs TRBV11-2 and TRBJ2-3; TRBD2 matches 11 bases. The germline V gene has CDR1 SGHAT and CDR2 FQNNGV. This CDR3 has 17 amino acids. J was trimmed by 1 base and V by 1 base; bases with no gene match: 4. CDR3 amino acids: CASSLATSGSGTDTQYF. The DNA for the CDR3 is TGTGCCAGCAGCTTAGCCACTAGCGGGAGTGGCACAGATACGCAGTATTTT.

This clone was seen a handful of times. The rearrangement uses TRBV10-3 and TRBJ1-2, with D possibly TRBD1 on 6 matching bases. This CDR3 has 12 residues. CDR1 is ENHRY and CDR2 is SYGVKD in the germline V gene. V dropped 10 bases and J dropped 6 bases, with 15 bases sitting between them. The CDR3 region has the DNA TGTGCCACCTGGGCAGGGACACATGGCTACACCTTC. Amino acids: CATWAGTHGYTF.

This clone came up a few times. V is TRBV7-9 and J is TRBJ2-2; 8 bases align to TRBD2. From germline, CDR1 is SEHNR and CDR2 FQNEAQ (reference sequence). Germline trimming cut 5 bases from V and 1 base from J; bases unmatched to any gene: 3. This CDR3 is built from 15 residues. The CDR3 reads CASSKTSVNTGELFF. As DNA, the CDR3 is TGTGCCAGCAGCAAGACTAGCGTGAACACCGGGGAGCTGTTTTTT.

V gene TRBV7-3 combines with J gene TRBJ2-2, with 7 bases fitting TRBD1. Per germline, CDR1 SGHTA and CDR2 FQGTGA. The CDR3 has 14 residues. Trimming cost V 5 bases and J 6 bases; bases outside gene matches: 6. The DNA for the CDR3 is TGTGCCAGCAGCAAAGACAGGGCTGCCGGGGAGCTGTTTTTT. Translating gives CASSKDRAAGELFF.

This clone showed up just a few times. The chain links TRBV13 to TRBJ2-1; TRBD2 matches at 10 bases. Per the germline V gene, CDR1 is PRHDT and CDR2 is FYEKMQ (reference sequence). Trimming at V came to 5 bases and at J to 4 bases, leaving 5 bases not matched to a gene. CDR3 length: 15 amino acids. The CDR3 region has the DNA TGTGCCAGCAGCGCAGGGACTAGCGAGTACAATGAGCAGTTCTTC. Protein sequence: CASSAGTSEYNEQFF.